This entry is about one T cell receptor (beta chain). The data derive from a study of blood T cell repertoires in COVID-19. Trimming stripped 1 base from V and 3 bases from J, with 9 bases between. Per germline, CDR1 SGHTA and CDR2 FQGNSA. The CDR3 has 15 residues. Using immunoSEQ multiplex PCR, the repertoire was profiled, and TCRdb retains in-frame clones only, with some absent. This sample has about 300,000 clones, with 85% to 90% found just once. Enrolment of Seattle patients took place during active infection, and they were followed longitudinally. The TCR sequence derives from a young woman with COVID-19, enrolled during active disease. V usage is TRBV7-2 and J usage is TRBJ1-4; perhaps TRBD1 as D (6 bases). Sample: peripheral blood. The CDR3 DNA is TGTGCCAGCAGCTTAGAGAGGGGGTCTAATGAAAAACTGTTTTTT. It is translated as CASSLERGSNEKLFF. Full variable domain (rest looked up from reference TRBV7-2 and TRBJ1-4): GAGVSQSPSNKVTEKGKDVELRCDPISGHTALYWYRQSLGQGLEFLIYFQGNSAPDKSGLPSDRFSAERTGGSVSTLTIQRTQQEDSAVYLCASSLERGSNEKLFFGSGTQLSVL.